Listed below are T cell receptor beta chains from one sample, sequenced in a study of control samples from healthy donors and cancer patients. Data came from immunoSEQ multiplex PCR; TCRdb stores just in-frame clones and leaves some out. The table lists approximately 150,000 clones, just over 85% of them singletons, with 1.5% to 2% in the top ten. Sequencing was performed on blood. The source of these receptors is a man aged 18-30 years in good health. Each CDR3 is given with its conserved first and last residue. Fields, in order: D gene, clone size, V gene, J gene, CDR3 protein, CDR3 DNA. The D gene is left open where the match is weak. Expanded clones get a size class; other rows say once, few or many, or leave the size out.

.	.	TRBV28	TRBJ1-5	CASTSPGRSNQPQHF	TGTGCCAGCACATCACCCGGCCGGAGCAATCAGCCCCAGCATTTT
.	.	TRBV4-1	TRBJ2-7	CASSQVESSYEQYF	TGCGCCAGCAGCCAAGTTGAGAGCTCCTACGAGCAGTACTTC
.	.	TRBV7-2	TRBJ1-1	CASSPVRGGTEAFF	TGTGCCAGCAGCCCAGTGAGGGGGGGCACTGAAGCTTTCTTT
.	.	TRBV30	TRBJ2-2	CAWSVGGLNTGELFF	TGTGCCTGGAGTGTTGGGGGCTTGAACACCGGGGAGCTGTTTTTT
.	.	TRBV5-4	TRBJ2-3	CASSLSNTDTQYF	TGTGCCAGCAGCTTGAGTAACACAGATACGCAGTATTTT
.	.	TRBV6-1	TRBJ1-4	CASSERGQFNEKLFF	TGTGCCAGCAGTGAAAGAGGACAGTTTAATGAAAAACTGTTTTTT
TRBD2	.	TRBV7-9	TRBJ2-7	CASSSSGGAYEQYF	TGTGCCAGCAGCTCTAGCGGGGGGGCTTACGAGCAGTACTTC
.	.	TRBV30	TRBJ1-1	CAWSSPGPQAFF	TGTGCCTGGAGTTCCCCGGGACCTCAAGCTTTCTTT
.	.	TRBV20-1	TRBJ2-7	CSASDGSSYEQYF	TGCAGTGCTAGTGACGGGTCCTCCTACGAGCAGTACTTC
TRBD1	.	TRBV3-1/TRBV3-2	TRBJ2-7	CASSQPPGQGAYEQYF	TGTGCCAGCAGCCAACCCCCGGGACAGGGAGCTTACGAGCAGTACTTC
TRBD1	few	TRBV15	TRBJ2-7	CATSRGQNYEQYF	TGTGCCACCAGCAGGGGACAGAACTACGAGCAGTACTTC
.	.	TRBV6-1	TRBJ1-1	CASSEGNTEAFF	TGTGCCAGCAGCGAAGGGAACACTGAAGCTTTCTTT
.	.	TRBV5-1	TRBJ2-1	CASSPRWSSYNEQFF	TGCGCCAGCAGCCCGCGGTGGAGCTCCTACAATGAGCAGTTCTTC
TRBD1	.	TRBV28	TRBJ1-5	CASSGSGQANQPQHF	TGTGCCAGCAGTGGCTCGGGACAGGCGAATCAGCCCCAGCATTTT
.	.	TRBV12-3/TRBV12-4	TRBJ2-5	CASSFGRQETQYF	TGTGCCAGCAGTTTCGGCCGTCAAGAGACCCAGTACTTC
.	.	TRBV7-9	TRBJ1-5	CASSLGRELNQPQHF	TGTGCCAGCAGTTTGGGACGGGAGTTAAATCAGCCCCAGCATTTT
TRBD1	.	TRBV7-9	TRBJ2-6	CAQGGTGSSGANVLTF	TGTGCCCAGGGAGGGACAGGGAGTTCTGGGGCCAACGTCCTGACTTTC
.	once	TRBV5-1	TRBJ2-1	CASSLYSSNEQFF	TGCGCCAGCAGCTTGTACAGCAGCAATGAGCAGTTCTTC
.	.	TRBV5-6	TRBJ2-3	CASSSRAGRDTDTQYF	TGTGCCAGCAGCTCAAGAGCGGGCAGGGACACAGATACGCAGTATTTT
.	once	TRBV9	TRBJ1-1	CASSVDGETEAFF	TGTGCCAGCAGCGTAGATGGGGAGACTGAAGCTTTCTTT
TRBD1	.	TRBV7-3	TRBJ1-1	CASSLQQGHTEAFF	TGTGCCAGCAGCTTACAACAGGGGCACACTGAAGCTTTCTTT
TRBD1	.	TRBV24-1	TRBJ1-2	CATSGQGDGYTF	TGTGCCACCAGTGGACAGGGAGATGGCTACACCTTC
TRBD2	.	TRBV7-9	TRBJ2-3	CASRTMGTISTDTQYF	TGTGCCAGCAGGACTATGGGGACTATTAGCACAGATACGCAGTATTTT
TRBD2	.	TRBV27	TRBJ2-3	CASSGGGGLVSTDTQYF	TGTGCCAGCAGTGGGGGTGGGGGACTAGTAAGTACAGATACGCAGTATTTT
.	.	TRBV7-3	TRBJ1-1	CASSLRTDTEAFF	TGTGCCAGCAGCTTAAGAACAGACACTGAAGCTTTCTTT
.	.	TRBV28	TRBJ1-5	CASSFPTDQPQHF	TGTGCCAGCAGTTTCCCGACAGATCAGCCCCAGCATTTT
.	.	TRBV19	TRBJ2-1	CASSLSTYNEQFF	TGTGCCAGTAGTCTTAGTACCTACAATGAGCAGTTCTTC
TRBD1	.	TRBV7-9	TRBJ2-7	CASSSYGDSSYEQYF	TGTGCCAGCAGCTCGTATGGGGACAGCTCCTACGAGCAGTACTTC
.	.	TRBV6-4	TRBJ2-7	CASSDLRQVSGYEQYF	TGTGCCAGCAGTGACTTGAGACAGGTATCTGGCTACGAGCAGTACTTC
TRBD1	.	TRBV7-8	TRBJ2-7	CASVPRTGGYEQYF	TGTGCCAGCGTCCCCAGGACAGGGGGATACGAGCAGTACTTC
.	once	TRBV3-1/TRBV3-2	TRBJ1-3	CASSPALSSGNTIYF	TGTGCCAGCAGCCCAGCCTTAAGCTCTGGAAACACCATATATTTT
.	.	TRBV24-1	TRBJ2-3	CATSKGSGSTDTQYF	TGTGCCACCAGTAAGGGAAGTGGTAGCACAGATACGCAGTATTTT
.	.	TRBV27	TRBJ2-1	CASSLWPRPPYNEQFF	TGTGCCAGCAGTTTATGGCCGCGTCCCCCATACAATGAGCAGTTCTTC